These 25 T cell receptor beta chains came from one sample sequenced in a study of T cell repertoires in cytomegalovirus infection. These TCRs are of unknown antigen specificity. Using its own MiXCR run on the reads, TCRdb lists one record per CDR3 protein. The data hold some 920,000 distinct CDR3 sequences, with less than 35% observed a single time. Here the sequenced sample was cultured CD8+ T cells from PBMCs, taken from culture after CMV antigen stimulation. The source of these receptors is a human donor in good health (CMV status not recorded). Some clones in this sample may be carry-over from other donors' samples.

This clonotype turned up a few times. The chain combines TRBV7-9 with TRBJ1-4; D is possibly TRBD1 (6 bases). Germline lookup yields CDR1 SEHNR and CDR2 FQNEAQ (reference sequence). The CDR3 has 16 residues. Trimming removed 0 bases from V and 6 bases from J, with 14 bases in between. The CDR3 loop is CASSLAIARTDEKLFF. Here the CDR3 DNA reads TGTGCCAGCAGCTTAGCTATAGCCCGGACAGATGAAAAACTGTTTTTT.

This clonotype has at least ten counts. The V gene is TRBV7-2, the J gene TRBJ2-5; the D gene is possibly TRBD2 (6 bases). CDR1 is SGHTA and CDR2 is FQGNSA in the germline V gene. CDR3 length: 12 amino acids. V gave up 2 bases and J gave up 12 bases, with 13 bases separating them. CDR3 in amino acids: CASSLTGGAEYF. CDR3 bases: TGTGCCAGCAGCTTAACCGGAGGGGCCGAGTACTTC.

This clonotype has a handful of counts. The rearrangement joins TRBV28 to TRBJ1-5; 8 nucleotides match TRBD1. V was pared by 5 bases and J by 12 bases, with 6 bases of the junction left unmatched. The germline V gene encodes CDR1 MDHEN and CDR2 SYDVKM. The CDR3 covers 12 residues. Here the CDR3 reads CASSTFDRGQHF. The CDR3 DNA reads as TGTGCCAGCAGTACCTTCGACAGGGGCCAGCATTTT.

CDR3 nucleotide sequence: TGTGCCACCAGTGATCCGGGGACAGGGGAAGAGACCCAGTACTTC. Its protein product is CATSDPGTGEETQYF. This chain links TRBV24-1 with TRBJ2-5; the match to TRBD1 covers 10 bases. This CDR3 contains 15 residues. The J segment lost 3 bases and the V segment lost 3 bases, leaving 3 bases of the junction unmatched. Per germline, CDR1 KGHDR and CDR2 SFDVKD.

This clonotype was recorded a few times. CDR3 loop: CASSLEWGEKLFF. The DNA of the CDR3 is TGTGCCAGCAGCTTAGAGTGGGGCGAAAAACTGTTTTTT. V and J are TRBV7-9 and TRBJ1-4; TRBD1 is a possible D gene (5 bases). This CDR3 region has 13 residues. Trimming cost V 1 base and J 8 bases, with 8 bases left between them. In germline, CDR1 is SEHNR, CDR2 FQNEAQ (reference sequence).

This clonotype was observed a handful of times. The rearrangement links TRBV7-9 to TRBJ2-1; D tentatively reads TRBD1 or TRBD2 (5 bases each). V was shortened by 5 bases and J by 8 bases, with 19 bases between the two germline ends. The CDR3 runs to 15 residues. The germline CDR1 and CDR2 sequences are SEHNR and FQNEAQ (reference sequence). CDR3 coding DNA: TGTGCCAGCAGCCCTCGAAAGGGGAGTATAGATGAGCAGTTCTTC. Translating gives CASSPRKGSIDEQFF.

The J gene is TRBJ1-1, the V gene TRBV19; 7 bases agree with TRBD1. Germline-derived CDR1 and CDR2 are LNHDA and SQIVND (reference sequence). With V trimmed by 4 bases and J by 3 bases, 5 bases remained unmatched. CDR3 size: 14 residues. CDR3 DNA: TGTGCCAGTAGTACGGACAGGCTTTACACTGAAGCTTTCTTT. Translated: CASSTDRLYTEAFF.

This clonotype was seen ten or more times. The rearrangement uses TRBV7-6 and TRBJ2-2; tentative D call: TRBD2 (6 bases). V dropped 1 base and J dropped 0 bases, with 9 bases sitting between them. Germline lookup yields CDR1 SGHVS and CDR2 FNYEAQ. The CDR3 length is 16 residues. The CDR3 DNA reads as TGTGCCAGCAGCTTAGAATGGGGGGCGAACACCGGGGAGCTGTTTTTT. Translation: CASSLEWGANTGELFF.

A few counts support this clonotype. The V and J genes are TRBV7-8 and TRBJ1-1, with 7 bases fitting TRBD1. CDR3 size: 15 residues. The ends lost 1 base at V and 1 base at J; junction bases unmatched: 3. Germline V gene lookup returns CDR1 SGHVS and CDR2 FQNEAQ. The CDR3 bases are TGTGCCAGCAGCTTAGTTCGGGACAGGAACACTGAAGCTTTCTTT. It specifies CASSLVRDRNTEAFF. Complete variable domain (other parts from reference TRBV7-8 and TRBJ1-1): GAGVSQSPRYKVAKRGQDVALRCDPISGHVSLFWYQQALGQGPEFLTYFQNEAQLDKSGLPSDRFFAERPEGSVSTLKIQRTQQEDSAVYLCASSLVRDRNTEAFFGQGTRLTVV.

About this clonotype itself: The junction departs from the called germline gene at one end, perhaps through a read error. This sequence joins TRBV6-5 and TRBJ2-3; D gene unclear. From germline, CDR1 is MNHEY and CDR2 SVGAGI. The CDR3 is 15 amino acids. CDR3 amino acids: CASSYSIESTDMQYF. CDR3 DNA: TGTGCCAGCAGTTACTCGATAGAAAGCACAGATATGCAGTATTTT.

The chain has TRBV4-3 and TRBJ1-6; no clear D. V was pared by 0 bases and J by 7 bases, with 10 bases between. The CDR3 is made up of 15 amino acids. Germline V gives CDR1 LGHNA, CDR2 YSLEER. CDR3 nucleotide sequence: TGCGCCAGCAGCCAAGATCTTCCGGGGAATTCACCCCTCCACTTT. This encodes CASSQDLPGNSPLHF.

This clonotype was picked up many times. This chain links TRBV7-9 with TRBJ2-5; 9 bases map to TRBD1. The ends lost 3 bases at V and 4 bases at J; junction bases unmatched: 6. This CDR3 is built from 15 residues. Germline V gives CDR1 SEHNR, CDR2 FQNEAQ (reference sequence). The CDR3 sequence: CASSFRDRVGETQYF. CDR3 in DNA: TGTGCCAGCAGCTTTCGGGACAGGGTGGGAGAGACCCAGTACTTC.

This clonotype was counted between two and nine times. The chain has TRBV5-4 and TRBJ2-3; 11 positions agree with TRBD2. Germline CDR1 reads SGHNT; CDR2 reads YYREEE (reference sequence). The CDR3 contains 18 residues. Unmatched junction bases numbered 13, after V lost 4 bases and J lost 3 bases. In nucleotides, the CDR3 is TGTGCCAGCAGCCCTATACCGATAGCGGGGGGGCCGACAGATACGCAGTATTTT. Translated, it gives CASSPIPIAGGPTDTQYF.

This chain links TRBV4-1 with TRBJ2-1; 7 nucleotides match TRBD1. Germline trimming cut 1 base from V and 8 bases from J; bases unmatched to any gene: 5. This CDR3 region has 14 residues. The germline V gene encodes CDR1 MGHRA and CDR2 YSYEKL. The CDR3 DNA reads TGCGCCAGCAGCCAAGTGCTAGGGGGCTATGAGCAGTTCTTC. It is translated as CASSQVLGGYEQFF.

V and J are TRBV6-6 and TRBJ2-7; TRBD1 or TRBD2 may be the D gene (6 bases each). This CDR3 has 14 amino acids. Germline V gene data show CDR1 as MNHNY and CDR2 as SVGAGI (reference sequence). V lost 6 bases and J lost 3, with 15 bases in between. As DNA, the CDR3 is TGTGCCAGCAGGGACGGGGGCGCGCACTACGAGCAGTACGTC. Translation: CASRDGGAHYEQYV.

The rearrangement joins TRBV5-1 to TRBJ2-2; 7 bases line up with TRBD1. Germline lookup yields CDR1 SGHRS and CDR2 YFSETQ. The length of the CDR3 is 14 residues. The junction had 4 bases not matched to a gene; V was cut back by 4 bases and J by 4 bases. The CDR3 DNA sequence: TGCGCCAGCAGCCCGGACAGGCGCACCGGGGAGCTGTTTTTT. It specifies CASSPDRRTGELFF.

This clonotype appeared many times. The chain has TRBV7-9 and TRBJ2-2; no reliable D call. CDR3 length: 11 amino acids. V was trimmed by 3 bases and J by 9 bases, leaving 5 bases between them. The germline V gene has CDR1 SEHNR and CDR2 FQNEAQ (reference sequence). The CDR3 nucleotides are TGTGCCAGCAGCTTTCGGTGGGAGCTGTTTTTT. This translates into CASSFRWELFF. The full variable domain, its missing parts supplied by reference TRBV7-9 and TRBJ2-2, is DTGVSQNPRHKITKRGQNVTFRCDPISEHNRLYWYRQTLGQGPEFLTYFQNEAQLEKSRLLSDRFSAERPKGSFSTLEIQRTEQGDSAMYLCASSFRWELFFGEGSRLTVL.

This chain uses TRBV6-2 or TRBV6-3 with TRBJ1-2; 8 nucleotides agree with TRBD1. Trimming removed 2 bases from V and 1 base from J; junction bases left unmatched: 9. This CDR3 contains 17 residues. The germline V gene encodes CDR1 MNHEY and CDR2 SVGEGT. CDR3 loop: CASSYRQGLEFNYGYTF. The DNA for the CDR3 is TGTGCCAGCAGTTACCGACAGGGGCTCGAGTTTAACTATGGCTACACCTTC.

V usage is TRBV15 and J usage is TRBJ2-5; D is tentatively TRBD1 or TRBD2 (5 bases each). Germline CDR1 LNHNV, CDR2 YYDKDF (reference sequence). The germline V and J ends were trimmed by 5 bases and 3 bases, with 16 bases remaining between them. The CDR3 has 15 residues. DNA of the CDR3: TGTGCCACCAGCGTCACCGGGACCCAGAAAGAGACCCAGTACTTC. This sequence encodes CATSVTGTQKETQYF. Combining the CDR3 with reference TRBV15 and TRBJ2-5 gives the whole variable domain DAMVIQNPRYQVTQFGKPVTLSCSQTLNHNVMYWYQQKSSQAPKLLFHYYDKDFNNEADTPDNFQSRRPNTSFCFLDIRSPGLGDTAMYLCATSVTGTQKETQYFGPGTRLLVL.

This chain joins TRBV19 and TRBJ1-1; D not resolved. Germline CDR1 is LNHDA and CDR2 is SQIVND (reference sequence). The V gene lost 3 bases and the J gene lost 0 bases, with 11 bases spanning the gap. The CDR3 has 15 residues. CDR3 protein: CASSIFIGMNTEAFF. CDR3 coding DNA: TGTGCCAGTAGTATTTTTATCGGTATGAACACTGAAGCTTTCTTT.

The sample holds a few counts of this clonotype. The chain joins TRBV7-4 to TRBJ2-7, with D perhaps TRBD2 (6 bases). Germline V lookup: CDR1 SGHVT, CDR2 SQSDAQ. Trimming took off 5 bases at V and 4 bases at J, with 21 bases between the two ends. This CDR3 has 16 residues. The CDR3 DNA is TGTGCCAGCAGCCCCGCGCGCGCTGGAGGGGTATACGAGCAGTACGTC. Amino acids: CASSPARAGGVYEQYV.

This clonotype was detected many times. DNA for the CDR3: TGTGCCAGCAGACAGAGCCGGACAGGGGAATCGGCGGGGTCTGGAAACACCATATATTTT. Amino acid sequence: CASRQSRTGESAGSGNTIYF. The chain carries TRBV7-8 and TRBJ1-3, with TRBD1 identical over 9 bases. The CDR3 is 20 residues long. The ends lost 6 bases at V and 1 base at J; junction bases unmatched: 19. Germline lookup yields CDR1 SGHVS and CDR2 FQNEAQ.

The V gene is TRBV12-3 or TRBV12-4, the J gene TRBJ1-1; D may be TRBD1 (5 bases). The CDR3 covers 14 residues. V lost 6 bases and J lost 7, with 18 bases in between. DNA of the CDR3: TGTGCCAGCAGCCCCTCCGGGGGGACCCTTGAAGCTTTCTTT. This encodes CASSPSGGTLEAFF.

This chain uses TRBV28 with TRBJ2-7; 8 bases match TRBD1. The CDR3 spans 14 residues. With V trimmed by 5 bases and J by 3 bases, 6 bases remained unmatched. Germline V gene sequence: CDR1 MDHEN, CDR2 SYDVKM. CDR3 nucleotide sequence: TGTGCCAGCAGTCCCCGACAGGGGCGCTACGAGCAGTACGTC. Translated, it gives CASSPRQGRYEQYV.

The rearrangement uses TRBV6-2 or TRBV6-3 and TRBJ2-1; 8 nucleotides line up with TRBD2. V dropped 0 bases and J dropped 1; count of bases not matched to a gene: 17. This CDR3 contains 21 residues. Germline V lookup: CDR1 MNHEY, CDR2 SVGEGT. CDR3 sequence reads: CASSYSKGIVRGVESYNEQFF. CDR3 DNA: TGTGCCAGCAGTTACTCGAAGGGTATAGTGCGGGGGGTCGAGTCCTACAATGAGCAGTTCTTC.